The source of this T cell receptor beta chain is a study of blood T cell repertoires in COVID-19. Across the study: Samples of COVID-19 (acute and convalescent) were obtained from the United States, Italy and Spain. Sources were T cells, B-cell-depleted T cells, or PBMCs; the material itself was cDNA or gDNA.

Authors' processing steps: Researchers report that nucleated cell counts were estimated from reference gene primer amplification. Some clones are missing from TCRdb's copy, which holds only in-frame ones; the method was immunoSEQ multiplex PCR. V, J and clone size are those of that table, while D and trimming were read from the DNA. The sample lists some 100,000 clones; more than 80% were seen once. The CDR3 consists of 13 residues. Trimming took 4 bases from V and 6 from J, leaving 11 bases between them. Germline CDR1 is MDHEN and CDR2 is SYDVKM. This clonotype was sampled from a human donor in a cohort sampled during active COVID-19. V gene TRBV28 combines with J gene TRBJ2-3; TRBD1 might be the D (6 bases). Specimen: peripheral blood. CDR3 in amino acids: CASSSRQADTQYF. DNA of the CDR3: TGTGCCAGCAGTTCAAGACAGGCCGATACGCAGTATTTT.